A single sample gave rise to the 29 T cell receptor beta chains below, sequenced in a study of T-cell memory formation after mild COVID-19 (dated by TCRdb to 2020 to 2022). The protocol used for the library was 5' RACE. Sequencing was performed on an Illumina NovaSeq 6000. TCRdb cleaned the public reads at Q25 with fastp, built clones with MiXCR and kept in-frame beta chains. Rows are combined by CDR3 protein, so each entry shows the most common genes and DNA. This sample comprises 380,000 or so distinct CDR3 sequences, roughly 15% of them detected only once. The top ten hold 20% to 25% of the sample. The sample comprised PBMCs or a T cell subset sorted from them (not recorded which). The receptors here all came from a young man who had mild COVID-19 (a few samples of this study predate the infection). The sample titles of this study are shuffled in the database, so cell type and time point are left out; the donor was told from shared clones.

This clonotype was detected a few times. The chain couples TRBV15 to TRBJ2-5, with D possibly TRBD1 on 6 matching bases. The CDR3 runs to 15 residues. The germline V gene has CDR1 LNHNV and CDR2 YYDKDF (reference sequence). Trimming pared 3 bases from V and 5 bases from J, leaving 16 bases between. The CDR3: CATSRSPGTRETQYF. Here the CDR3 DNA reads TGTGCCACCAGCAGGTCCCCAGGGACACGCGAGACCCAGTACTTC.

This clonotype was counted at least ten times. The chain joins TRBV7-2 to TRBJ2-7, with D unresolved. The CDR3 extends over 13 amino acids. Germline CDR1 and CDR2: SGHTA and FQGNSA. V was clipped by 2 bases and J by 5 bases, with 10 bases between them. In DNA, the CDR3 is TGTGCCAGCAGCTTACTATGGGATCACGAGCAGTACTTC. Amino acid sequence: CASSLLWDHEQYF.

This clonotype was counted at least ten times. CDR3 sequence: CASSYLNTDTQYF. The DNA for the CDR3 is TGTGCCAGCAGCTATTTGAACACAGATACGCAGTATTTT. This chain uses TRBV7-2 with TRBJ2-3, with no clear D. Germline values: CDR1 SGHTA, CDR2 FQGNSA. The germline V and J ends were trimmed by 4 bases and 2 bases, with 7 bases remaining between them. This CDR3 is built from 13 residues.

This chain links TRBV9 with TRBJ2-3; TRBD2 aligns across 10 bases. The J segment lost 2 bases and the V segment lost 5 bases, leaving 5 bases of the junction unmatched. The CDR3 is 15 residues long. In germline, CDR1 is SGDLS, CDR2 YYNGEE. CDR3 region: CASSLAGDYTDTQYF. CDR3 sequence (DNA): TGTGCCAGCAGTCTAGCGGGGGATTACACAGATACGCAGTATTTT. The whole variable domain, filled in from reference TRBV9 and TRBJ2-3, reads DSGVTQTPKHLITATGQRVTLRCSPRSGDLSVYWYQQSLDQGLQFLIQYYNGEERAKGNILERFSAQQFPDLHSELNLSSLELGDSALYFCASSLAGDYTDTQYFGPGTRLTVL.

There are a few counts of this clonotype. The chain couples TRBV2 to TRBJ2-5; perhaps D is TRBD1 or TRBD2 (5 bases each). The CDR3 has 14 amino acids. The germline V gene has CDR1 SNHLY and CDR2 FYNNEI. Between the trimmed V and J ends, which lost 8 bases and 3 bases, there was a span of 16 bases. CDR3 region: CASGPGTEKETQYF. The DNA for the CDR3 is TGTGCCAGCGGACCCGGGACGGAGAAAGAGACCCAGTACTTC.

CDR3 sequence reads: CASSLSASGGGETQYF. In DNA form, the CDR3 reads TGTGCCAGCAGCTTATCAGCTAGCGGGGGGGGAGAGACCCAGTACTTC. This chain links TRBV11-2 with TRBJ2-5; the match to TRBD2 covers 12 bases. This CDR3 is built from 16 residues. J was trimmed by 4 bases and V by 2 bases; bases with no gene match: 5. Per germline, CDR1 SGHAT and CDR2 FQNNGV.

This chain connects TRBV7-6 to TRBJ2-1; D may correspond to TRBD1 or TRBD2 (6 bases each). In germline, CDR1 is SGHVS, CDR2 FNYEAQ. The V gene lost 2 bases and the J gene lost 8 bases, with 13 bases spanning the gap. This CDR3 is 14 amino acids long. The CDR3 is CASSLLKGGDEQFF. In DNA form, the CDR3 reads TGTGCCAGCAGCTTATTGAAGGGGGGCGATGAGCAGTTCTTC.

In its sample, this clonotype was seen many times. This CDR3 reads CASSTRGREREQYV. The DNA of the CDR3 is TGTGCCAGCAGTACCCGGGGTAGGGAACGCGAGCAGTACGTC. The gene calls are TRBV7-9 and TRBJ2-7; a weak D match, TRBD2 (5 bases). CDR3 length: 14 residues. The V end was cut by 6 bases, the J end by 6 bases, with 18 bases between. Looked up from germline, CDR1 is SEHNR and CDR2 is FQNEAQ (reference sequence).

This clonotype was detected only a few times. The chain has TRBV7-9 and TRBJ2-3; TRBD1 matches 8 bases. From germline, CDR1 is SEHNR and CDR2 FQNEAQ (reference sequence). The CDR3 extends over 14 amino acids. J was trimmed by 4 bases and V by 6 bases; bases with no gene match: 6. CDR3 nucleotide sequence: TGTGCCAGCAGGACGACAGGGGCGTCAGATACGCAGTATTTT. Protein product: CASRTTGASDTQYF.

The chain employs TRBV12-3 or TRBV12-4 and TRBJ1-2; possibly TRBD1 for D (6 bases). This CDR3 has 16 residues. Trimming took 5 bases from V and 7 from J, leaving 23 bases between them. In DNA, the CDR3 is TGTGCCAGCAGTCCGATCGGAAGGGGGAGGCTGGGTGGCTACACCTTC. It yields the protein CASSPIGRGRLGGYTF.

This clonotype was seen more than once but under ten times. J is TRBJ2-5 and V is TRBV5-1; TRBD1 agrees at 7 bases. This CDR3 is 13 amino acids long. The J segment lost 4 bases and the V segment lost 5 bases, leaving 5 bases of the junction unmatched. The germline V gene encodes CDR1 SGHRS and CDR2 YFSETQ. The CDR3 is CASSWDSGETQYF. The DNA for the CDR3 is TGCGCCAGCAGTTGGGACAGCGGAGAGACCCAGTACTTC.

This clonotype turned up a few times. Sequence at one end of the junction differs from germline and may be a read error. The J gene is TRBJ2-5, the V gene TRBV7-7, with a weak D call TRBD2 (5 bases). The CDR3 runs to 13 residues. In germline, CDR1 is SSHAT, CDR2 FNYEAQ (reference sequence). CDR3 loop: CASSKGLAETQYF. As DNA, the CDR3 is TGTGCTAGCAGCAAAGGACTCGCAGAGACCCAGTACTTC. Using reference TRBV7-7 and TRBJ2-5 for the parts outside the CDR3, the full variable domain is GAGVSQSPRYKVTKRGQDVTLRCDPISSHATLYWYQQALGQGPEFLTYFNYEAQPDKSGLPSDRFSAERPEGSISTLTIQRTEQRDSAMYRCASSKGLAETQYFGPGTRLLVL.

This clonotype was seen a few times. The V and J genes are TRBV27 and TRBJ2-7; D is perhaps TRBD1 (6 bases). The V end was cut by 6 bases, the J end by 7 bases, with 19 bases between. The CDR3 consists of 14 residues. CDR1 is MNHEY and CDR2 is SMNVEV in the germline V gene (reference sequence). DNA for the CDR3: TGTGCCAGCAGGCCGAGAGGGGGTCTGTTAGAGCAGTACGTC. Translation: CASRPRGGLLEQYV.

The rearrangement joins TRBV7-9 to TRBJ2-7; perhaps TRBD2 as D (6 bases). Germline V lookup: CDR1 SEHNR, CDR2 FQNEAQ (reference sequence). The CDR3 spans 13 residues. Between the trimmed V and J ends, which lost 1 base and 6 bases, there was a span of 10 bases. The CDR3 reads CASSLEGRGEQYF. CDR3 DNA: TGTGCCAGCAGCTTAGAGGGGCGGGGCGAGCAGTACTTC. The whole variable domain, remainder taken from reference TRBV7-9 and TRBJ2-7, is DTGVSQNPRHKITKRGQNVTFRCDPISEHNRLYWYRQTLGQGPEFLTYFQNEAQLEKSRLLSDRFSAERPKGSFSTLEIQRTEQGDSAMYLCASSLEGRGEQYFGPGTRLTVT.

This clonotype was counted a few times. The CDR3 sequence is CAISDQGLEQYV. CDR3 nucleotide sequence: TGTGCCATCAGTGATCAAGGACTCGAGCAGTACGTC. This chain links TRBV10-3 with TRBJ2-7, with a tentative D call TRBD2 (5 bases). V was clipped by 3 bases and J by 6 bases, with 9 bases between them. Germline V gene data show CDR1 as ENHRY and CDR2 as SYGVKD. The CDR3 has 12 residues.

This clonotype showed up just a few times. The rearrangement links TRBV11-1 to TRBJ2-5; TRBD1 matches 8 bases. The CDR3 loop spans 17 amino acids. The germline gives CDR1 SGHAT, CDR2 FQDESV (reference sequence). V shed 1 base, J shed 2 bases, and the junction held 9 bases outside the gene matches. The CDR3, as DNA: TGTGCCAGCAGCTTAGTATTCGGACAGGGAAGTCAAGAGACCCAGTACTTC. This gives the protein CASSLVFGQGSQETQYF.

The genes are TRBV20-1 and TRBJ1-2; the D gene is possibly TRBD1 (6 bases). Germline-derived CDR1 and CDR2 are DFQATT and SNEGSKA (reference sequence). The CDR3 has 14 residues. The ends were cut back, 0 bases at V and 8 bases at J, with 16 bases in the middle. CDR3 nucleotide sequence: TGCAGTGCTAGAGATATCGCAGGGGTGTGGGGCTACACCTTC. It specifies CSARDIAGVWGYTF.

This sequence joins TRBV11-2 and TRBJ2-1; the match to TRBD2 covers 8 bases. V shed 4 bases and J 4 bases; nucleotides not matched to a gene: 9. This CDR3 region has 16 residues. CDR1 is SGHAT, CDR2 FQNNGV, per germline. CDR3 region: CASSYHSGGVYNEQFF. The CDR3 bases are TGTGCCAGCAGCTACCATTCGGGGGGGGTTTACAATGAGCAGTTCTTC.

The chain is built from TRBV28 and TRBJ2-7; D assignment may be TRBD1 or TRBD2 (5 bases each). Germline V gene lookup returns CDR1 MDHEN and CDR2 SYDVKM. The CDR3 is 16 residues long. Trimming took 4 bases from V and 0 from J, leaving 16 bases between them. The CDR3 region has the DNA TGTGCCAGCAGTTCCACGGGGACGGCTAGCTCCTACGAGCAGTACGTC. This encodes CASSSTGTASSYEQYV.

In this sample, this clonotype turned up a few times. This chain's CDR3 is CASSRVPLAKNIQYF. CDR3 in DNA: TGTGCCAGCAGCCGCGTACCGTTAGCCAAAAACATTCAGTACTTC. V gene TRBV7-2 combines with J gene TRBJ2-4; D remains unclear. The CDR3 has 15 residues. Germline CDR1 SGHTA, CDR2 FQGNSA. V was shortened by 5 bases and J by 0 bases, with 11 bases between the two germline ends.

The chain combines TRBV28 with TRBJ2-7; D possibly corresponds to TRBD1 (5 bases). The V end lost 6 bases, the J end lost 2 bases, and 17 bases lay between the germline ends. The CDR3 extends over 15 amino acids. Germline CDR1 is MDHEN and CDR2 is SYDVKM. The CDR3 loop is CASRENRGRAYEQYF. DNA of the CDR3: TGTGCCAGCAGGGAGAATAGGGGCCGGGCCTACGAGCAGTACTTC.

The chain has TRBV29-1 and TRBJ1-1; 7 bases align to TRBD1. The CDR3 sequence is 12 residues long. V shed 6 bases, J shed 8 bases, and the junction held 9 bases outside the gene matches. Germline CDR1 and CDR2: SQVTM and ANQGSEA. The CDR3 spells CSVVDRAGEAFF. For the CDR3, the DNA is TGCAGCGTCGTAGACAGGGCCGGAGAAGCTTTCTTT.

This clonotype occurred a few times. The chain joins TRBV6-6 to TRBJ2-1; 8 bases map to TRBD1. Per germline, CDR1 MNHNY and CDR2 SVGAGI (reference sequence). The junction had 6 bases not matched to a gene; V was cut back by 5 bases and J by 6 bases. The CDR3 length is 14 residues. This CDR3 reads CASSGGQAINEQFF. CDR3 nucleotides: TGTGCCAGCAGTGGGGGACAGGCAATCAATGAGCAGTTCTTC.

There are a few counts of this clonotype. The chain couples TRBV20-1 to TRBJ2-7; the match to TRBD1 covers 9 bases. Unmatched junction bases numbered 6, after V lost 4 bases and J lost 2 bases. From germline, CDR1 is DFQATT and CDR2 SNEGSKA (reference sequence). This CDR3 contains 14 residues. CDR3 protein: CSATGTGNTYEQYF. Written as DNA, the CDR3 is TGCAGTGCTACCGGGACAGGGAACACCTACGAGCAGTACTTC.

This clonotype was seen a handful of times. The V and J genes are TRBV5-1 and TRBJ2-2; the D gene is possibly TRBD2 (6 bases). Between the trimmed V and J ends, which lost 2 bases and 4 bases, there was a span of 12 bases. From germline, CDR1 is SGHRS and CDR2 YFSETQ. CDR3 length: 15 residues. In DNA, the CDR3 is TGCGCCAGCAGCTTTAACGAGGGAGGCACCGGGGAGCTGTTTTTT. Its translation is CASSFNEGGTGELFF.

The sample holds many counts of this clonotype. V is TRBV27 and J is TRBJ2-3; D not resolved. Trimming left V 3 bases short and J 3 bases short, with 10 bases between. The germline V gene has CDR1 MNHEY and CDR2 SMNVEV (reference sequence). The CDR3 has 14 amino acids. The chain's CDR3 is CASSFLGSTDTQYF. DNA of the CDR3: TGTGCCAGCAGTTTCCTTGGTTCAACAGATACGCAGTATTTT.

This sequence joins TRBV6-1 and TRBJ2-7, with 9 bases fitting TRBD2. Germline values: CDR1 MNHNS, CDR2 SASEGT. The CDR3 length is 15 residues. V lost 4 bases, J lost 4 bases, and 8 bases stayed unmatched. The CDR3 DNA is TGTGCCAGCAGTGCGACTAGCGGAAGATTTTACGAGCAGTACTTC. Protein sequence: CASSATSGRFYEQYF.

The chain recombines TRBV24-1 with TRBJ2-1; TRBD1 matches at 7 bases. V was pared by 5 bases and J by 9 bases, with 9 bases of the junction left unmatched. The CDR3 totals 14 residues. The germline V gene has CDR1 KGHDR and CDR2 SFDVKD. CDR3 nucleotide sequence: TGTGCCACCAGTGCAACCGACAGGGACAGTGAGCAGTTCTTC. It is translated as CATSATDRDSEQFF.

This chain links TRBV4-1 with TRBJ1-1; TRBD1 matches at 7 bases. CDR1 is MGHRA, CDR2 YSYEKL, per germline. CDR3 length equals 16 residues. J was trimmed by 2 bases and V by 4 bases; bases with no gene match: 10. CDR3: CASSPGLGTENTEAFF. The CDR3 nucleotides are TGCGCCAGCAGCCCGGGTTTGGGGACAGAAAACACTGAAGCTTTCTTT.